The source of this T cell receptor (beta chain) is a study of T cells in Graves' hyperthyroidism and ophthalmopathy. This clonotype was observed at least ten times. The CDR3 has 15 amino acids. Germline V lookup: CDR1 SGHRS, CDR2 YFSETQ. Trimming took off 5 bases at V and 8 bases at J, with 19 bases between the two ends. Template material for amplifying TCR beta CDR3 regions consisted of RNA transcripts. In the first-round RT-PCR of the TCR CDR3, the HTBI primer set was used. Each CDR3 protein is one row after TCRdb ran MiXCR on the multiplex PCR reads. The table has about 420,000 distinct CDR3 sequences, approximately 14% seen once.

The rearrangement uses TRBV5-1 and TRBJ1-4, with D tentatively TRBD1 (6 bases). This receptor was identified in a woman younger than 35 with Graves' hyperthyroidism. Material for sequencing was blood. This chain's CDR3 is CASSSEPDRLEKLFF. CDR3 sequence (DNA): TGCGCCAGCAGTTCAGAACCGGACAGATTGGAAAAACTGTTTTTT.